This T cell receptor (beta chain) was sequenced in a study of blood T cells in healthy people across ages. Study summary: Capturing about one barcoded beta molecule per two T cells was achieved by template switching. General observations from the study: Naive T cell percentage showed a strong correlation with TCR beta diversity.

The CDR3 has 15 residues. The V gene's germline CDR1 is SGHRS and CDR2 YFSETQ. The second PCR ran roughly 6 to 12 cycles with a sample-barcoded 5' primer and J-beta primers. Tags on each cDNA molecule came from a template-switch adaptor with 12 random nucleotides. TCRdb re-called the 5' RACE reads with MiXCR, one entry per CDR3 protein. This sample has more than 1.4 million distinct CDR3 sequences, with around 42% found just once. This clonotype showed up many times. Its antigen is still unknown. One end of the junction fails to match germline, which may point to a read error. In each sample, at least 7 million PBMCs were isolated.

This TCR was recovered from a woman in her late teens or twenties in good health. V gene TRBV5-1 combines with J gene TRBJ2-3; 8 positions agree with TRBD2. Material for sequencing was blood. The chain's CDR3 is CASSPGGASTDTQYF. For the CDR3, the DNA is TGTGCCAGCAGTCCCGGGGGGGCTAGCACAGATACGCAGTATTTT.